This section outlines one T cell receptor (beta chain) sequence together with its context. These data are taken from a study of blood T cell repertoires in COVID-19. Across the whole study: Material from acute and convalescent COVID-19 was sourced from the United States, Italy and Spain. Nucleic acid was either cDNA or gDNA, and it came from T cells, B-cell-depleted T cells, or PBMCs.

Original methodology: Counts of nucleated cells, estimated from reference gene primer amplification, were obtained. The protocol was immunoSEQ multiplex PCR, while the TCRdb copy is restricted to in-frame clones and leaves out a portion. That table gives V, J and clone size, and the DNA gave D and trimming. There are around 46,000 clones in the sample; approximately 90% occur only once, and less than 5.5% lies in the top ten. The V gene lost 7 bases and the J gene lost 3 bases, with 21 bases spanning the gap. Germline-derived CDR1 and CDR2 are MNHEY and SMNVEV (reference sequence). The CDR3 has 16 amino acids.

The receptor was derived from a man in his forties with active COVID-19. The sequenced sample was peripheral blood. The J gene is TRBJ1-1, the V gene TRBV27; tentative D call: TRBD1 (6 bases). The CDR3 protein is CASNFLEGGADTEAFF. CDR3 DNA: TGTGCCAGCAATTTCCTTGAGGGGGGGGCGGACACTGAAGCTTTCTTT.